Described below is a single TCR beta chain sequence and its context. Its antigen is currently unknown. This sample is drawn from a study of cytomegalovirus exposure and HLA in healthy donors. Study-wide context: A preliminary data release comprised around 85 million unique TCRs obtained from HLA-typed donors. Notes on the study in general: V- and J-gene trimming of TCR beta was linked (in a later analysis) to a missense DCLRE1C variant.

With 60 Vbeta and 13 Jbeta primers, the PCR was carried out. TCRdb's copy holds only in-frame clones and misses some; the assay was immunoSEQ multiplex PCR. The table shows approximately 170,000 clones, with more than 75% occurring only once. The CDR3 is made up of 13 amino acids. With 6 bases removed from V and 5 bases from J, the gap between germline ends came to 13 bases. From germline, CDR1 is SNHLY and CDR2 FYNNEI. The chain has TRBV2 and TRBJ2-5; TRBD1 might be the D (6 bases). This TCR derives from a man aged 25 to 40 in good health and CMV-seropositive. The material sequenced was PBMCs. The CDR3 bases are TGTGCCAGCAGCCCAGGGGTGGTGGAGACCCAGTACTTC. The encoded protein is CASSPGVVETQYF. The variable domain in full, with the rest retrieved from reference TRBV2 and TRBJ2-5, is EPEVTQTPSHQVTQMGQEVILRCVPISNHLYFYWYRQILGQKVEFLVSFYNNEISEKSEIFDDQFSVERPDGSNFTLKIRSTKLEDSAMYFCASSPGVVETQYFGPGTRLLVL.